This TCR beta chain was sequenced for a study of OX40 agonist ivuxolimab in advanced cancers. Study at large: Having had anti-PD-1, anti-PD-L1 or anti-CTLA-4 therapy before was allowed, and around 44% had some. Findings of the study overall: Nonresponders included some who also had low normalized T-cell clonal expansion.

Trimming took 2 bases from V and 3 from J, leaving 11 bases between them. Germline-derived CDR1 and CDR2 are GTSNPN and SVGIG (reference sequence). CDR3 length equals 14 residues. Notes on this clone: Its antigen remains unknown.

The data were produced by immunoSEQ multiplex PCR, yet TCRdb's version contains in-frame clones alone and is incomplete. The profile shows 85,000 to 95,000 clones, 90% to 95% of them singletons. The sequence was obtained from an adult with an advanced solid tumor such as melanoma, head and neck, liver or kidney cancer. The chain recombines TRBV30 with TRBJ1-5; D uncertain. The sequenced sample was CD4+ or CD8+ T cells sorted from blood, obtained in a trial of the OX40 agonist ivuxolimab. In DNA form, the CDR3 reads TGTGCCTGGAGTTTAGAATCTATCAATCAGCCCCAGCATTTT. Its protein product is CAWSLESINQPQHF.